This TCR beta chain is from a study of technical replicates of blood from a handful of donors. In germline, CDR1 is SGHAT, CDR2 FQNNGV. The CDR3 totals 17 residues. V trimming: 7 bases; J trimming: 4 bases; junction bases outside the gene matches: 14. TCRdb's copy holds only in-frame clones and misses some; the assay was immunoSEQ multiplex PCR. The sample consists of fewer than 100,000 clones, approximately 96% of them appearing once. The TCR sequence derives from a human donor in good health. Material: T cells isolated from PBMCs. This sequence joins TRBV11-2 and TRBJ2-1; 9 positions match TRBD2. The DNA of the CDR3 is TGTGCCAGCATCCCTAGCAGGGCGGGAGGGAGATACAATGAGCAGTTCTTC. Translating gives CASIPSRAGGRYNEQFF.